The 30 T cell receptor beta chains presented below share a single source sample, sequenced in a study of blood T cell repertoires in COVID-19. Produced via immunoSEQ multiplex PCR; TCRdb's table is partial and in-frame only. The sample comprises around 94,000 clones, 70% to 90% of which are singletons, and over 9.5% rests with the top ten. Sequencing was done on a sample of peripheral blood. All receptors derive from a man between 40 and 49 years old with active or convalescent COVID-19.

This chain connects TRBV7-2 to TRBJ2-1; tentative D call: TRBD2 (5 bases). Per germline, CDR1 SGHTA and CDR2 FQGNSA. Deletions cut 3 bases from V and 9 bases from J, with 9 bases between. This CDR3 is 12 amino acids long. CDR3 sequence (DNA): TGTGCCAGCAGCTTCCTGGGGAGTGAGCAGTTCTTC. Amino acids: CASSFLGSEQFF.

This clone has only a few counts. This chain joins TRBV6-1 and TRBJ1-2; D gene ambiguous. CDR1 and CDR2 from the germline V gene are MNHNS and SASEGT. V lost 2 bases, J lost 0 bases, and 19 bases lay in between. The CDR3 contains 18 residues. In DNA, the CDR3 is TGTGCCAGCAGTGAACGGGGAAGGGATGGGAGTTCTAACTATGGCTACACCTTC. Protein sequence: CASSERGRDGSSNYGYTF.

J is TRBJ1-1 and V is TRBV20-1, with unresolved D. The germline gives CDR1 DFQATT, CDR2 SNEGSKA (reference sequence). The CDR3 runs to 9 residues. Trimming took 7 bases from V and 8 from J, leaving 8 bases between them. The CDR3 region has the DNA TGCAGTGTTCCTAAAGAAGCTTTCTTT. This encodes CSVPKEAFF.

The chain has TRBV3-1 (or the pseudogene TRBV3-2) and TRBJ1-6, with TRBD1 as a possible D gene (5 bases). CDR3 length equals 17 residues. Germline CDR1 is LGHDT and CDR2 is YNNKEL (reference sequence). The V gene lost 1 base and the J gene lost 1 base, with 11 bases spanning the gap. CDR3 sequence (DNA): TGTGCCAGCAGCCAAGTTCCAGGGATTTCCTATAATTCACCCCTCCACTTT. Its protein product is CASSQVPGISYNSPLHF.

The CDR3 coding sequence is TGTGCCAGCAGCTCGGACAGTACTAATTCACCCCTCCACTTT. Its translation: CASSSDSTNSPLHF. The chain recombines TRBV7-9 with TRBJ1-6; weak D call: TRBD1 (6 bases). V was trimmed by 4 bases and J by 6 bases, leaving 10 bases between them. Germline values: CDR1 SEHNR, CDR2 FQNEAQ (reference sequence). The CDR3 has 14 residues.

The chain couples TRBV7-9 to TRBJ2-7; a possible D gene is TRBD1 (5 bases). In germline, CDR1 is SEHNR, CDR2 FQNEAQ (reference sequence). Trimming left V 4 bases short and J 3 bases short, with 16 bases between. The CDR3 is 15 amino acids. CDR3 nucleotide sequence: TGTGCCAGCAGCTCGCAGACTGGGGCCCTCTACGAGCAGTACTTC. Protein product: CASSSQTGALYEQYF.

V is TRBV15 and J is TRBJ2-2, with 10 bases fitting TRBD1. Per the germline V gene, CDR1 is LNHNV and CDR2 is YYDKDF (reference sequence). With V trimmed by 3 bases and J by 7 bases, 5 bases remained unmatched. There are 15 residues in the CDR3. In nucleotides, the CDR3 is TGTGCCACCAGCAGTAGACAGGGGGCGGTCGGGGAGCTGTTTTTT. As protein: CATSSRQGAVGELFF.

The count of this clone is one. The chain carries TRBV4-1 and TRBJ1-4; maybe TRBD1 (5 bases). The CDR3 has 14 amino acids. V lost 7 bases to trimming and J lost 7 bases, with 16 bases between them. The germline CDR1 and CDR2 sequences are MGHRA and YSYEKL. This CDR3 reads CASNWRGEGEKLFF. CDR3 DNA sequence: TGCGCCAGCAATTGGAGGGGCGAGGGTGAAAAACTGTTTTTT.

The chain has TRBV5-1 and TRBJ1-1, with D unresolved. CDR3 length: 15 residues. V was clipped by 4 bases and J by 0 bases, with 13 bases between them. Germline V gives CDR1 SGHRS, CDR2 YFSETQ. CDR3 amino acids: CASSPTGVLNTEAFF. In nucleotides, the CDR3 is TGCGCCAGCAGCCCCACCGGGGTTCTGAACACTGAAGCTTTCTTT.

The chain links TRBV18 to TRBJ1-3; 8 nucleotides align to TRBD1. J was trimmed by 0 bases and V by 4 bases; bases with no gene match: 2. The germline V gene encodes CDR1 KGHSH and CDR2 LQKENI. The CDR3 loop spans 15 amino acids. CDR3 bases: TGTGCCAGCTCACTCACAGGGGGCTCTGGAAACACCATATATTTT. This encodes CASSLTGGSGNTIYF.

The rearrangement joins TRBV24-1 to TRBJ2-3; D perhaps matches TRBD2 (6 bases). In germline, CDR1 is KGHDR, CDR2 SFDVKD. There are 15 residues in the CDR3. Between the trimmed V and J ends, which lost 6 bases and 0 bases, there was a span of 12 bases. CDR3 amino acids: CATSTGRPSTDTQYF. The CDR3 nucleotides read TGTGCCACCAGTACCGGGAGACCTAGCACAGATACGCAGTATTTT.

The rearrangement uses TRBV27 and TRBJ1-2; 7 bases fit TRBD1. Germline CDR1 is MNHEY and CDR2 is SMNVEV (reference sequence). The CDR3 contains 16 residues. V was clipped by 2 bases and J by 13 bases; unmatched bases: 19. The CDR3, as DNA: TGTGCCAGCAGTTTAAATTATAATACGGAGGGGGCAAAAAGCACCTTC. Protein: CASSLNYNTEGAKSTF.

The chain couples TRBV12-5 to TRBJ1-2, with a possible D match to TRBD1 (6 bases). CDR3 length: 13 residues. V gave up 0 bases and J gave up 4 bases, with 6 bases separating them. Germline-derived CDR1 and CDR2 are LGHNT and FRNRAP. The CDR3 loop is CASGLVGGYGYTF. CDR3 DNA: TGTGCTAGTGGTTTGGTAGGGGGCTATGGCTACACCTTC.

This clone was detected only a few times. This chain links TRBV6-5 with TRBJ2-2; a possible D gene is TRBD2 (6 bases). Germline V CDR1 and CDR2: MNHEY, SVGAGI. With 6 bases removed from V and 6 bases from J, the gap between germline ends came to 11 bases. CDR3 length equals 13 residues. CDR3: CASRLTGAGELFF. In DNA, the CDR3 is TGTGCCAGCAGGTTAACGGGGGCCGGGGAGCTGTTTTTT.

This clone was counted only a few times. The chain is built from TRBV30 and TRBJ2-3; D perhaps matches TRBD1 (6 bases). Germline V gives CDR1 GTSNPN, CDR2 SVGIG (reference sequence). Trimming shortened V by 4 bases and J by 2 bases, and 13 bases separated the two germline ends. The CDR3 length is 14 residues. This CDR3 is CAWMGQANTDTQYF. CDR3 nucleotides: TGTGCCTGGATGGGACAAGCGAACACAGATACGCAGTATTTT.

This rearrangement joins TRBV18 to TRBJ2-2, with 7 bases fitting TRBD1. Germline assignment: CDR1 KGHSH and CDR2 LQKENI. With 3 bases clipped from V and 1 base from J, the junction kept 8 bases outside the gene matches. CDR3 length: 17 amino acids. DNA for the CDR3: TGTGCCAGCTCACCCCAAAAGGGGGCCCAGAACACCGGGGAGCTGTTTTTT. This codes for CASSPQKGAQNTGELFF.

The genes are TRBV9 and TRBJ1-6; 7 bases match TRBD1. V was pared by 0 bases and J by 8 bases, with 5 bases of the junction left unmatched. Germline V gene sequence: CDR1 SGDLS, CDR2 YYNGEE. The CDR3 length is 15 residues. CDR3 sequence: CASSVEDRADSPLHF. CDR3 DNA: TGTGCCAGCAGCGTAGAAGACAGGGCGGATTCACCCCTCCACTTT.

This rearrangement joins TRBV27 to TRBJ2-3; 14 bases fit TRBD2. The germline V gene has CDR1 MNHEY and CDR2 SMNVEV (reference sequence). The CDR3 contains 17 residues. After removal of 5 bases from V and 2 bases from J, the junction contained 6 bases not matched to a gene. This CDR3 is CASSPGLAGGLTDTQYF. In DNA form, the CDR3 reads TGTGCCAGCAGTCCAGGACTAGCGGGGGGCCTCACAGATACGCAGTATTTT.

In this sample, this clone turned up a few times. The chain has TRBV19 and TRBJ1-5; a possible D gene is TRBD1 (6 bases). The germline V and J ends were trimmed by 10 bases and 5 bases, with 24 bases remaining between them. Germline loops: CDR1 LNHDA, CDR2 SQIVND (reference sequence). The CDR3 is 16 residues long. The CDR3 nucleotides are TGTGCCACCTCAAAAAGGGTCTTGGGGGGGCATCAGCCCCAGCATTTT. This codes for CATSKRVLGGHQPQHF.

This clone was picked up one time. The rearrangement uses TRBV7-9 and TRBJ1-1; maybe TRBD1 (5 bases). The CDR3 consists of 13 residues. Germline V gene sequence: CDR1 SEHNR, CDR2 FQNEAQ (reference sequence). Trimming removed 6 bases from V and 7 bases from J, with 15 bases in between. CDR3 loop: CASSMSGEGEAFF. The CDR3 coding sequence is TGTGCCAGCAGTATGTCGGGGGAAGGTGAAGCTTTCTTT.

This chain uses TRBV7-3 with TRBJ2-1, with 12 nucleotides matching TRBD2. CDR1 SGHTA and CDR2 FQGTGA come from the germline V gene. The ends lost 3 bases at V and 7 bases at J; junction bases unmatched: 4. The CDR3 consists of 15 residues. CDR3 bases: TGTGCCAGCAGCTTCACTAGCGGGGGGCAGAATGAGCAGTTCTTC. It translates to CASSFTSGGQNEQFF.

This clone was found a few times. This chain connects TRBV6-2 or TRBV6-3 to TRBJ1-1; TRBD1 agrees at 7 bases. The V and J ends lost 5 bases and 6 bases, in that order; junction bases with no gene match: 9. There are 14 residues in the CDR3. The germline CDR1 and CDR2 sequences are MNHEY and SVGEGT. Here the CDR3 reads CASSPSTGLPEAFF. CDR3 bases: TGTGCCAGCAGTCCCTCGACAGGGCTACCTGAAGCTTTCTTT.

V is TRBV19 and J is TRBJ1-5; the match to TRBD1 covers 10 bases. Germline trimming cut 8 bases from V and 5 bases from J; bases unmatched to any gene: 15. The V gene's germline CDR1 is LNHDA and CDR2 SQIVND (reference sequence). This CDR3 spans 17 amino acids. CDR3 DNA: TGTGCCAGTCGCACCTCTCCCGGGACAGGGGTGGATCAGCCCCAGCATTTT. Translation: CASRTSPGTGVDQPQHF.

The chain joins TRBV6-4 to TRBJ1-4; 9 bases fit TRBD1. The CDR3 totals 21 residues. With V trimmed by 2 bases and J by 7 bases, 23 bases remained unmatched. Germline values: CDR1 MRHNA, CDR2 SNTAGT. The CDR3 DNA is TGTGCCAGCAGTGACCCCCTCTGGCGGGGACAGGGCCTTGAGGAGGGTGAAAAACTGTTTTTT. This sequence encodes CASSDPLWRGQGLEEGEKLFF.

This sequence joins TRBV9 and TRBJ2-7, with TRBD1 identical over 8 bases. V lost 2 bases, J lost 1 base, and 5 bases stayed unmatched. Germline V gives CDR1 SGDLS, CDR2 YYNGEE. This CDR3 has 15 residues. The CDR3 sequence is CASSVSGGTSYEQYF. CDR3 DNA sequence: TGTGCCAGCAGCGTCTCAGGGGGCACGTCCTACGAGCAGTACTTC.

This rearrangement joins TRBV7-2 to TRBJ1-1, with 8 positions matching TRBD1. Germline assignment: CDR1 SGHTA and CDR2 FQGNSA. The CDR3 totals 15 residues. Trimming took 5 bases from V and 2 from J; bases not matched to a gene: 7. CDR3 DNA: TGTGCCAGCAGCCGCACCCCAGGGGGCAACACTGAAGCTTTCTTT. Protein product: CASSRTPGGNTEAFF.

CDR3 in amino acids: CASSKKGGETQYF. The CDR3 coding sequence is TGTGCCAGCTCAAAAAAGGGAGGGGAGACCCAGTACTTC. This chain links TRBV18 with TRBJ2-5; 7 positions match TRBD2. Looked up from germline, CDR1 is KGHSH and CDR2 is LQKENI. There are 13 residues in the CDR3. Trimming at V came to 5 bases and at J to 5 bases, leaving 5 bases not matched to a gene. Full variable domain (outside the CDR3, taken from reference TRBV18 and TRBJ2-5): NAGVMQNPRHLVRRRGQEARLRCSPMKGHSHVYWYRQLPEEGLKFMVYLQKENIIDESGMPKERFSAEFPKEGPSILRIQQVVRGDSAAYFCASSKKGGETQYFGPGTRLLVL.

The gene calls are TRBV3-1 (or the pseudogene TRBV3-2) and TRBJ2-2; D perhaps matches TRBD1 (5 bases). Germline V lookup: CDR1 LGHDT, CDR2 YNNKEL (reference sequence). V was shortened by 0 bases and J by 6 bases, with 17 bases between the two germline ends. The CDR3 loop spans 17 amino acids. DNA of the CDR3: TGTGCCAGCAGCCAAGATGGCCCGATCCCCAGGGCCGGGGAGCTGTTTTTT. Amino acid sequence: CASSQDGPIPRAGELFF.

J is TRBJ1-1 and V is TRBV7-2; no reliable D call. The V gene's germline CDR1 is SGHTA and CDR2 FQGNSA. V was clipped by 2 bases and J by 1 base, with 11 bases between them. The CDR3 has 15 amino acids. The CDR3: CASSLKVSGNTEAFF. CDR3 in DNA: TGTGCCAGCAGCTTAAAAGTTAGTGGGAACACTGAAGCTTTCTTT.

The chain links TRBV6-5 to TRBJ1-6, with 7 bases that match TRBD1. Trimming took 8 bases from V and 7 from J; bases not matched to a gene: 2. This CDR3 region has 12 residues. Germline loops: CDR1 MNHEY, CDR2 SVGAGI. DNA of the CDR3: TGTGCCAGCTGGGACAGAAATTCACCCCTCCACTTT. It yields the protein CASWDRNSPLHF.